The 20 T cell receptor beta chains presented below share a single source sample, sequenced in a study of T-cell reconstitution after alpha-beta-depleted transplantation in children. The authors prepared the TCRbeta library with unique molecular identifiers. TCRdb ran MiXCR on the PCR reads and lists one entry per CDR3 protein. The sample has over 400,000 distinct CDR3 sequences; around 13% are singletons. The input for sequencing was PBMCs from the stem cell graft donor, taken from the stem cell graft. These receptors were collected from a human donor who donated a stem cell graft to a child with combined immunodeficiency.

CDR3 in amino acids: CASSPQTPPGYNEQFF. The CDR3, as DNA: TGTGCCAGCAGCCCACAGACACCCCCGGGGTACAATGAGCAGTTCTTC. J is TRBJ2-1 and V is TRBV7-9; D may be TRBD2 (5 bases). The V end was cut by 5 bases, the J end by 4 bases, with 18 bases between. The CDR3 loop spans 16 amino acids. Germline loops: CDR1 SEHNR, CDR2 FQNEAQ (reference sequence).

The chain employs TRBV15 and TRBJ2-5; 11 nucleotides match TRBD2. The V segment lost 3 bases and the J segment 5 bases; nucleotides outside the gene matches: 8. The CDR3 is 16 residues long. The germline V gene encodes CDR1 LNHNV and CDR2 YYDKDF (reference sequence). The CDR3 DNA follows: TGTGCCACCAGCAGCCCCTCTAGCGGGGGGAAGGAGACCCAGTACTTC. It is translated as CATSSPSSGGKETQYF.

This clonotype was picked up a small number of times. The chain couples TRBV6-1 to TRBJ2-7, with 9 positions matching TRBD2. The ends lost 5 bases at V and 1 base at J; junction bases unmatched: 6. Germline V gene sequence: CDR1 MNHNS, CDR2 SASEGT. The CDR3 length is 15 residues. This CDR3 reads CASSMGLANSYEQYF. The DNA for the CDR3 is TGTGCCAGCAGTATGGGACTAGCAAATTCCTACGAGCAGTACTTC.

This clonotype was seen repeatedly, ten times or more. V and J are TRBV9 and TRBJ2-3; D is unresolved. V was cut by 3 bases and J by 2 bases, with 4 bases left in between. This CDR3 contains 12 residues. Germline V gives CDR1 SGDLS, CDR2 YYNGEE. CDR3: CASSAFTDTQYF. CDR3 in DNA: TGTGCCAGCAGCGCATTCACAGATACGCAGTATTTT.

This clonotype was seen a handful of times. V and J are TRBV15 and TRBJ2-2; D is perhaps TRBD1 or TRBD2 (5 bases each). Per germline, CDR1 LNHNV and CDR2 YYDKDF (reference sequence). V was pared by 6 bases and J by 4 bases, with 12 bases between. The CDR3 consists of 14 residues. The CDR3 sequence is CATSWSGSTGELFF. The CDR3 DNA follows: TGTGCCACCAGTTGGTCAGGGAGCACCGGGGAGCTGTTTTTT. The full variable domain, in which reference TRBV15 and TRBJ2-2 provide the parts outside the CDR3, is DAMVIQNPRYQVTQFGKPVTLSCSQTLNHNVMYWYQQKSSQAPKLLFHYYDKDFNNEADTPDNFQSRRPNTSFCFLDIRSPGLGDTAMYLCATSWSGSTGELFFGEGSRLTVL.

This clonotype was found a few times. V gene TRBV11-2 combines with J gene TRBJ2-2; TRBD2 matches at 8 bases. CDR1 is SGHAT and CDR2 is FQNNGV in the germline V gene. Germline trimming cut 0 bases from V and 4 bases from J; bases unmatched to any gene: 7. The CDR3 has 17 amino acids. CDR3 amino acids: CASSLDVAAGVTGELFF. In nucleotides, the CDR3 is TGTGCCAGCAGCTTAGACGTTGCAGCGGGGGTCACCGGGGAGCTGTTTTTT.

This clonotype has just a few counts. This chain connects TRBV5-1 to TRBJ2-2, with 11 bases matching TRBD1. Germline CDR1 reads SGHRS; CDR2 reads YFSETQ. The length of the CDR3 is 16 residues. V lost 4 bases and J lost 6; bases outside the gene matches: 8. As DNA, the CDR3 is TGCGCCAGCAGCCTCCCTGGACAGGGGGCATCCGGGGAGCTGTTTTTT. Its translation: CASSLPGQGASGELFF.

In this sample, this clonotype turned up a few times. The chain couples TRBV20-1 to TRBJ2-7; TRBD2 agrees at 7 bases. The CDR3 has 18 residues. The V gene's germline CDR1 is DFQATT and CDR2 SNEGSKA (reference sequence). With 7 bases clipped from V and 1 base from J, the junction kept 22 bases outside the gene matches. Written as DNA, the CDR3 is TGCAGTGTCGACGCCGGGACTACGCCCTATGGGGATTCCTACGAGCAGTACTTC. It codes for CSVDAGTTPYGDSYEQYF.

The CDR3 sequence: CASSYFRQGQYF. In nucleotides, the CDR3 is TGTGCCAGCAGTTACTTCCGGCAGGGACAGTACTTC. The chain uses TRBV6-2 or TRBV6-3 and TRBJ2-7; possible D gene TRBD1, 5 bases. CDR1 MNHEY and CDR2 SVGEGT come from the germline V gene. The CDR3 consists of 12 residues. V was clipped by 1 base and J by 10 bases, with 11 bases between them.

At least ten counts were recorded for this clonotype. This sequence joins TRBV30 and TRBJ2-3; 8 bases map to TRBD1. Looked up from germline, CDR1 is GTSNPN and CDR2 is SVGIG (reference sequence). This CDR3 is 13 amino acids long. V trimming: 0 bases; J trimming: 4 bases; junction bases outside the gene matches: 0. The CDR3 protein is CAWSVQGADTQYF. As DNA, the CDR3 is TGTGCCTGGAGTGTACAGGGGGCAGATACGCAGTATTTT.

To note about this clonotype: The CDR3 carries no conserved terminal phenylalanine or tryptophan, so it likely arises from a read error. The chain links TRBV19 to TRBJ2-1, with 13 bases that match TRBD2. V shed 9 bases, J shed 3 bases, and the junction held 11 bases outside the gene matches. CDR1 and CDR2 from the germline V gene are LNHDA and SQIVND (reference sequence). The CDR3 loop spans 17 amino acids. The CDR3 protein is CARAPGLAGLLYNEQFY. The CDR3 region has the DNA TGTGCCAGAGCCCCGGGACTAGCGGGACTCCTCTACAATGAGCAGTTCTAC.

This clonotype has more than one count but fewer than ten. This sequence joins TRBV4-2 and TRBJ1-1; weak D call: TRBD1 (6 bases). The CDR3 totals 17 residues. Germline assignment: CDR1 LGHNA and CDR2 YNFKEQ. Deletions cut 2 bases from V and 0 bases from J, with 16 bases between. CDR3 amino acids: CASSQLGAGMVNTEAFF. Written as DNA, the CDR3 is TGTGCCAGCAGCCAATTGGGGGCAGGGATGGTGAACACTGAAGCTTTCTTT.

This clonotype was counted only a few times. This chain connects TRBV15 to TRBJ2-2; D uncertain. Germline values: CDR1 LNHNV, CDR2 YYDKDF (reference sequence). Deletions cut 0 bases from V and 0 bases from J, with 11 bases between. The CDR3 length is 17 residues. CDR3 sequence: CATSRDGTTANTGELFF. In nucleotides, the CDR3 is TGTGCCACCAGCAGAGATGGAACTACCGCGAACACCGGGGAGCTGTTTTTT.

This clonotype was detected only a few times. The chain carries TRBV10-3 and TRBJ2-3; no firm D call. Per germline, CDR1 ENHRY and CDR2 SYGVKD. The V end lost 8 bases, the J end lost 4 bases, and 13 bases lay between the germline ends. The CDR3 consists of 13 residues. Written as DNA, the CDR3 is TGTGCCATCCTCCCAGGCAGTGCAGATACGCAGTATTTT. It codes for CAILPGSADTQYF.

This clonotype was counted between two and nine times. The chain carries TRBV29-1 and TRBJ2-2, with D unclear. Germline CDR1 reads SQVTM; CDR2 reads ANQGSEA. The CDR3 is 13 amino acids. V dropped 5 bases and J dropped 5 bases, with 12 bases sitting between them. CDR3 in DNA: TGCAGCGTTCGGTTCTCCCTAACCGGGGAGCTGTTTTTT. The encoded protein is CSVRFSLTGELFF.

V is TRBV2 and J is TRBJ2-1; D may be TRBD1 (6 bases). The V gene's germline CDR1 is SNHLY and CDR2 FYNNEI. V was shortened by 4 bases and J by 5 bases, with 12 bases between the two germline ends. The CDR3 is 14 residues long. This CDR3 is CASSVLDSNNEQFF. CDR3 DNA sequence: TGTGCCAGCAGTGTTTTGGACAGTAACAATGAGCAGTTCTTC.

The chain carries TRBV9 and TRBJ1-1; D is uncertain. This CDR3 region has 14 residues. Trimming removed 0 bases at V and 0 bases at J, with 6 bases between. Germline lookup yields CDR1 SGDLS and CDR2 YYNGEE. The CDR3 DNA sequence: TGTGCCAGCAGCGTAGAGGGAATGAACACTGAAGCTTTCTTT. As protein: CASSVEGMNTEAFF.

This clonotype was seen only a few times. The chain uses TRBV27 and TRBJ2-7; 12 bases align to TRBD2. V shed 6 bases and J 4 bases; nucleotides not matched to a gene: 7. The CDR3 totals 15 residues. The germline V gene has CDR1 MNHEY and CDR2 SMNVEV (reference sequence). The CDR3 is CASSDGLAGMYEQYF. CDR3 DNA: TGTGCCAGCAGCGATGGACTAGCGGGGATGTACGAGCAGTACTTC.

The rearrangement links TRBV7-7 to TRBJ2-7, with a weak D call TRBD1 (5 bases). CDR1 and CDR2 (germline): SSHAT, FNYEAQ (reference sequence). Deletions cut 1 base from V and 7 bases from J, with 14 bases between. This CDR3 comprises 14 residues. CDR3 sequence: CASSLDPGSAEQYF. The CDR3 nucleotides are TGTGCCAGCAGCTTAGACCCAGGGTCGGCGGAGCAGTACTTC. Together with reference TRBV7-7 and TRBJ2-7, the CDR3 gives the full variable domain: GAGVSQSPRYKVTKRGQDVTLRCDPISSHATLYWYQQALGQGPEFLTYFNYEAQPDKSGLPSDRFSAERPEGSISTLTIQRTEQRDSAMYRCASSLDPGSAEQYFGPGTRLTVT.

This chain connects TRBV3-1 to TRBJ1-1; no firm D call. Germline V CDR1 and CDR2: LGHDT, YNNKEL (reference sequence). This CDR3 has 13 amino acids. V dropped 2 bases and J dropped 4 bases, with 8 bases sitting between them. The CDR3, as DNA: TGTGCCAGCAGCCAACCGTGGGGCACTGAAGCTTTCTTT. Its translation is CASSQPWGTEAFF.